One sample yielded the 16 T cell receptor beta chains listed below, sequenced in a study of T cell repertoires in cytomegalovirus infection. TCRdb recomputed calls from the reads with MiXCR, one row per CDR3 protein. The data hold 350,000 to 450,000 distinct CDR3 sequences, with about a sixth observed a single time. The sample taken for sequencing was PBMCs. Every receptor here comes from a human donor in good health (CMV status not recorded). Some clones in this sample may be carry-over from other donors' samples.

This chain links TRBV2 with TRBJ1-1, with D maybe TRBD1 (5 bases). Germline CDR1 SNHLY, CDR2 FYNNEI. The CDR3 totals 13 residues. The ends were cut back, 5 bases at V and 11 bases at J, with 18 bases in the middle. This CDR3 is CASSRTGGLKAFF. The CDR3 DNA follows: TGTGCCAGCAGTCGGACGGGGGGATTGAAGGCTTTCTTT.

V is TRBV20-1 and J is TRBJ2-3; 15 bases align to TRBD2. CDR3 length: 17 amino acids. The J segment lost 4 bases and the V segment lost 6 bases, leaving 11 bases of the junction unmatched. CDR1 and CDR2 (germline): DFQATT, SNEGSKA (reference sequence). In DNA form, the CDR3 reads TGCAGTGCAACCCGGACTAGCGGGGGGGCCGTGGCAGATACGCAGTATTTT. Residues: CSATRTSGGAVADTQYF.

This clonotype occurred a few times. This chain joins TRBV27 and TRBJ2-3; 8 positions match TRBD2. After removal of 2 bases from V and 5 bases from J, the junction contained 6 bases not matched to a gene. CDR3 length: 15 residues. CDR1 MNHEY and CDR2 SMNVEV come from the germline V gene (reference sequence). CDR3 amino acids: CASSLPGGPVDTQYF. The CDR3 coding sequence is TGTGCCAGCAGTTTACCGGGGGGGCCGGTAGATACGCAGTATTTT.

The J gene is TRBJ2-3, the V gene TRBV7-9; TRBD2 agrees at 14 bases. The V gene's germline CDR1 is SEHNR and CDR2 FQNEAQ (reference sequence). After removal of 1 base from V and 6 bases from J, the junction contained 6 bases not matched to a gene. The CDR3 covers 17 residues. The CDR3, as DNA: TGTGCCAGCAGCTTAGGGGGACTAGCGGGGGAGTCGGATACGCAGTATTTT. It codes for CASSLGGLAGESDTQYF.

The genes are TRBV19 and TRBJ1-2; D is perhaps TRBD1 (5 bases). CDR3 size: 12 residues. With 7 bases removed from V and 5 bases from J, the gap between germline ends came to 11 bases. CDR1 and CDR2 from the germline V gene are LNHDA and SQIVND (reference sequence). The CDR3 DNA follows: TGTGCCAGTACCCCCGGGGGTTATGGCTACACCTTC. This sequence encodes CASTPGGYGYTF.

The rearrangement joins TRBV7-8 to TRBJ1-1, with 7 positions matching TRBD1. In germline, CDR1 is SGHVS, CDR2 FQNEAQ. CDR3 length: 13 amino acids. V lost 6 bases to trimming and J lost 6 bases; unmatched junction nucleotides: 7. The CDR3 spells CASSTGDRAEAFF. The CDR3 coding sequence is TGTGCCAGCAGTACAGGGGATCGGGCTGAAGCTTTCTTT.

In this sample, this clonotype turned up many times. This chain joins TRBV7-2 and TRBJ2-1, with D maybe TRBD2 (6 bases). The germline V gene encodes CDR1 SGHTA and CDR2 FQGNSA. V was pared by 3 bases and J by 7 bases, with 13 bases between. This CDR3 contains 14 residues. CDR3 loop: CASSFGLMRNEQFF. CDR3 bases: TGTGCCAGCAGCTTTGGACTAATGAGGAATGAGCAGTTCTTC.

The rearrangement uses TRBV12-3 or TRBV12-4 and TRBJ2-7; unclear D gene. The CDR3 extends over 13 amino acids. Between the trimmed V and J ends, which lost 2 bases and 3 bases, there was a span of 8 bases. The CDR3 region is CASSLRTHYEQYF. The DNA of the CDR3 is TGTGCCAGCAGTTTACGGACCCACTACGAGCAGTACTTC.

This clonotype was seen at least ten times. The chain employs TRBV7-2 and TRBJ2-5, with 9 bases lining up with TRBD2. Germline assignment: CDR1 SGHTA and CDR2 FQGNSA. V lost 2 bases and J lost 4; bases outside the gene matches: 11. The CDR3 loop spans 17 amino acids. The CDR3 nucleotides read TGTGCCAGCAGCTTATTTGCCGGGCTAGCGGGGCGAGAGACCCAGTACTTC. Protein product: CASSLFAGLAGRETQYF.

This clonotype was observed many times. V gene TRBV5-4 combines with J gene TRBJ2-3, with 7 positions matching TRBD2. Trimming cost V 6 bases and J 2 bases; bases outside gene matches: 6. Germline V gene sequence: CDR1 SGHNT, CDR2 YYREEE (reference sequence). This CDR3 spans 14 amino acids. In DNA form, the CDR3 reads TGTGCCAGCACCGCGGGAGAAAACACAGATACGCAGTATTTT. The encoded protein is CASTAGENTDTQYF. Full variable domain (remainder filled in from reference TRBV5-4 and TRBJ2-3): ETGVTQSPTHLIKTRGQQVTLRCSSQSGHNTVSWYQQALGQGPQFIFQYYREEENGRGNFPPRFSGLQFPNYSSELNVNALELDDSALYLCASTAGENTDTQYFGPGTRLTVL.

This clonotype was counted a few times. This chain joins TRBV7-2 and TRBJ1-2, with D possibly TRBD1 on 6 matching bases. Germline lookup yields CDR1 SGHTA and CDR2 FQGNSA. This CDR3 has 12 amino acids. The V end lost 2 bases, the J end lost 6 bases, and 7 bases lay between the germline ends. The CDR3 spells CASSLRGHGYTF. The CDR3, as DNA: TGTGCCAGCAGCTTACGGGGGCATGGCTACACCTTC.

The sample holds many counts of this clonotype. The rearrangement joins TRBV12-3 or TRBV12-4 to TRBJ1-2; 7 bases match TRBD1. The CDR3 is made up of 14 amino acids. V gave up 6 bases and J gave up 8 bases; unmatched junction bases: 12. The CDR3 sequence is CASSPPGGVGGYTF. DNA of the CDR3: TGTGCCAGCAGCCCCCCAGGGGGGGTCGGCGGCTACACCTTC.

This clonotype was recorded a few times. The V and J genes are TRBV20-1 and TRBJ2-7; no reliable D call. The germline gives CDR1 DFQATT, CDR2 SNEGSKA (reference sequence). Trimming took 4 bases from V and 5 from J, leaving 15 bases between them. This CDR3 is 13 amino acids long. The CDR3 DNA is TGCAGTGCTAAAGGTCCCCACCCGGACGAGCAGTACTTC. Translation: CSAKGPHPDEQYF.

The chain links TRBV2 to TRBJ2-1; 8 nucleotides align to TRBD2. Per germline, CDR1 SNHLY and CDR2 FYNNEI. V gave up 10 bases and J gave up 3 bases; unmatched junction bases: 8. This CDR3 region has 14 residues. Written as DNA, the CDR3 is TGTGCCACCGATTTAGCGGGGCTCTACAATGAGCAGTTCTTC. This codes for CATDLAGLYNEQFF.

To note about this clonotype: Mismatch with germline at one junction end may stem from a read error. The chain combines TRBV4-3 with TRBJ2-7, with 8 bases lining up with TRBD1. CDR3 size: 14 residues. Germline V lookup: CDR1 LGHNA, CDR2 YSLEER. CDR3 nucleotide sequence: TGCGCCAACAGCCGGGACAGGTTCTTCCACGAGCAGTACTTC. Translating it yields CANSRDRFFHEQYF.

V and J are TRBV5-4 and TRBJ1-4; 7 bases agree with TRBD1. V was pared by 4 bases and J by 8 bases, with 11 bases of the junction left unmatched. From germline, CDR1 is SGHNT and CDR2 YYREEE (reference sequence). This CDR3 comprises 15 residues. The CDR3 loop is CASSKRQGGIEKLFF. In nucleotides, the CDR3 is TGTGCCAGCAGCAAGAGACAGGGAGGAATCGAAAAACTGTTTTTT. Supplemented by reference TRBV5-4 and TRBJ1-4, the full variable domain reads ETGVTQSPTHLIKTRGQQVTLRCSSQSGHNTVSWYQQALGQGPQFIFQYYREEENGRGNFPPRFSGLQFPNYSSELNVNALELDDSALYLCASSKRQGGIEKLFFGSGTQLSVL.